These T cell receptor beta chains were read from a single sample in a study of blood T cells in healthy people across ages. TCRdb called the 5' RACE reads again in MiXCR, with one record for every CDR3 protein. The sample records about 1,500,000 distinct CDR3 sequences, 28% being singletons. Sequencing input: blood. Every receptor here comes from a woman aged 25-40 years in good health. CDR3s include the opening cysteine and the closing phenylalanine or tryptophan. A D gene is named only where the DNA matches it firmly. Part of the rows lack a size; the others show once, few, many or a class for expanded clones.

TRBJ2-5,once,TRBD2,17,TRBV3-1,CASSQVKAGGPGNEQYF,TGTGCCAGCAGCCAAGTCAAGGCGGGGGGGCCGGGGAATGAGCAGTACTTC
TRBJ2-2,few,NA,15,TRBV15,CATSRDPGSTGELFF,TGTGCCACCAGCAGAGATCCGGGGAGCACCGGGGAGCTGTTTTTT
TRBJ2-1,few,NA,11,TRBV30,CAWKGYNEQFF,TGTGCCTGGAAGGGTTACAATGAGCAGTTCTTC
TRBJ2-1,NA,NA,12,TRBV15,CATSSSSNEQFF,TGTGCCACCAGCAGCAGCAGCAATGAGCAGTTCTTC
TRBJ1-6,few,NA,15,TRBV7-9,CASSLRRQGNSPLHF,TGTGCCAGCAGCTTACGGAGGCAGGGAAATTCACCCCTCCACTTT
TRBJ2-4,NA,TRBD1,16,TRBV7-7,CASSQKIAGTGNIQYF,TGTGCCAGCAGCCAAAAGATAGCCGGGACAGGAAACATTCAGTACTTC
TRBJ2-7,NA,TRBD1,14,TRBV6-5,CASTTGTGMREQYF,TGTGCCAGCACGACCGGGACAGGGATGCGGGAGCAGTACTTC
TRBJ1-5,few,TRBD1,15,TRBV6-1,CASSGTGTGDQPQHF,TGTGCCAGCAGTGGAACCGGGACAGGGGATCAGCCCCAGCATTTT
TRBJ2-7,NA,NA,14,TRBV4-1,CASGQDPRSYEQYF,TGCGCCAGCGGCCAAGACCCCCGCTCCTACGAGCAGTACTTC
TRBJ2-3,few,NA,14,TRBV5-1,CASTSGSGTDTQYF,TGCGCCAGCACCTCGGGTTCCGGGACAGATACGCAGTATTTT
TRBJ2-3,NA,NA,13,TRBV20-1,CSARPTTTDTQYF,TGCAGTGCTAGACCGACTACCACAGATACGCAGTATTTT
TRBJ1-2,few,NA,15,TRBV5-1,CASSPGQTPNYGYTF,TGCGCCAGCAGCCCGGGCCAGACGCCTAACTATGGCTACACCTTC
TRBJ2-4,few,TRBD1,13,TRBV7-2,CASSSLTGDTQYF,TGTGCCAGCAGCTCCTTGACAGGGGATACTCAGTACTTC
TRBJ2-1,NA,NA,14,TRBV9,CAGSPRRGENEQFF,TGTGCCGGCAGCCCCCGTAGGGGGGAGAATGAGCAGTTCTTC
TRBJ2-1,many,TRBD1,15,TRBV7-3,CASSVSGGAGNEQFF,TGTGCCAGCAGCGTATCAGGGGGCGCGGGGAATGAGCAGTTCTTC
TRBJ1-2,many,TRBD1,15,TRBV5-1,CASSIRQGYNYGYTF,TGCGCCAGCAGCATAAGACAGGGCTATAACTATGGCTACACCTTC
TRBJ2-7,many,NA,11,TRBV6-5,CASRGQAEQYF,TGTGCCAGCAGGGGTCAGGCCGAGCAGTACTTC